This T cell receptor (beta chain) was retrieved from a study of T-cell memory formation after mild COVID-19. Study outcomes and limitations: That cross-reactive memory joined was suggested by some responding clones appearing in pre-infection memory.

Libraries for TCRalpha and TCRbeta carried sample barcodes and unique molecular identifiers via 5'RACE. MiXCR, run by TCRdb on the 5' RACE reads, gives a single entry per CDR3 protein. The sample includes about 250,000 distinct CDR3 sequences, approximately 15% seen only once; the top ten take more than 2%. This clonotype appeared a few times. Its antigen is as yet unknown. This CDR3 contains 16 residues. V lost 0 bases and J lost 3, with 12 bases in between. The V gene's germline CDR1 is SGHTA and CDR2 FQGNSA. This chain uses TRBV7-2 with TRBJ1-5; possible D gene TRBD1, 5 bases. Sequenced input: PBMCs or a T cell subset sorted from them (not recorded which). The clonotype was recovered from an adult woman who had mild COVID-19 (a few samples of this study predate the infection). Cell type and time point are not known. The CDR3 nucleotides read TGTGCCAGCAGCTTAGCGGCAGGGACGCTCAATCAGCCCCAGCATTTT. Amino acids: CASSLAAGTLNQPQHF.